The sequence of this T cell receptor beta chain was determined in a study of CD8 T cells in ankylosing spondylitis. Whole-study findings and limits: Significant enrichment of disease-linked clones was reported in matched ankylosing spondylitis synovial fluid. Seemingly distinctive of ankylosing spondylitis blood was a TCR beta motif formed by eight highly homologous variants.

The TCR beta libraries were generated through quantitative 5'-RACE incorporating molecular barcodes. In TCRdb, the 5' RACE reads were re-called with MiXCR into one record per CDR3 protein. The data hold around 100,000 distinct CDR3 sequences, with about 24% observed a single time. On this clonotype itself: What it binds is not known.

The receptor's source is a male donor with ankylosing spondylitis. The specimen was synovial fluid, either unsorted or a sorted T cell fraction (not recorded which).

The CDR3 nucleotides are TGCAGTGCTAAAAACGTGGGCAGGAACACTGAAGCTTTCTTT. Its protein is CSAKNVGRNTEAFF. The rearrangement uses TRBV20-1 and TRBJ1-1; D is unresolved. The ends were cut back, 4 bases at V and 1 base at J, with 13 bases in the middle. The CDR3 totals 14 residues. Germline V gene data show CDR1 as DFQATT and CDR2 as SNEGSKA (reference sequence).